This T cell receptor (beta chain) was recovered during a study of Graves' ophthalmopathy and Graves' hyperthyroidism. The table lists this clonotype with many counts. What it binds is unknown. A read error may produce the germline difference seen at one junction end. Overall study findings and caveats: Most expanded clonotypes from thyroid (those above 0.001 frequency) were also found in blood.

From RNA, the CDR3 regions of TCR beta chains were amplified and sequenced. HTBI-primed first-round RT-PCR preceded second-round multiplex PCR. TCRdb analysed the multiplex PCR reads with MiXCR anew, one entry per CDR3 protein. The sample contains some 370,000 distinct CDR3 sequences, about 18% of which appear only once. Newly diagnosed, the hyperthyroidism patients had under 2 months' duration and were aged 18 to 65. The CDR3 is 15 residues long. The germline CDR1 and CDR2 sequences are MNHEY and SVGAGI. The source of this sequence is an adult woman with stable Graves' hyperthyroidism. The chain recombines TRBV6-5 with TRBJ1-1; perhaps TRBD1 as D (6 bases). Input material: peripheral blood. CDR3 coding DNA: TGTGCCGGCAGTTCCTCCTGGGGGGCGCAAAGTAAAGCTTTCTTT. The encoded protein is CAGSSSWGAQSKAFF.